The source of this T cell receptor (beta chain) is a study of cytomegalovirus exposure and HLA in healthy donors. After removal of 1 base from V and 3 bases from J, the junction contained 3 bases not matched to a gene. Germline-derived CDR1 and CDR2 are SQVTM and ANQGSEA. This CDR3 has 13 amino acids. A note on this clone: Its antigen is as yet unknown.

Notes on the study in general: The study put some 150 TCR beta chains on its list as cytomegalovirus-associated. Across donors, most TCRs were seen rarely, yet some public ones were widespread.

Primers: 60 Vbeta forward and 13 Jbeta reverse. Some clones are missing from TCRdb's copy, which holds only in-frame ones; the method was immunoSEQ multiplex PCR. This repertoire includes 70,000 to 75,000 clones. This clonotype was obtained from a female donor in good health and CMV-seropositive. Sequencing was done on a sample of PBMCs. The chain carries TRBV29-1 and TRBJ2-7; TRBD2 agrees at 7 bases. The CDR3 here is CSVEGGSGYEQYF. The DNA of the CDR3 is TGCAGCGTTGAAGGCGGGAGTGGCTACGAGCAGTACTTC.